This T cell receptor (beta chain) was identified in a study of T cell responses to AZD1222 COVID-19 vaccine. General study points: Researchers report vaccine-associated CD4 TCRs spanning spike, with dominance at 160-218 and 743-854. None of the repertoires were sampled until the peak T cell response had passed. AZD1222 recipients seropositive at baseline numbered only five or six.

The protocol was immunoSEQ multiplex PCR, while the TCRdb copy is restricted to in-frame clones and leaves out a portion. The table records about 64,000 clones, approximately 90% of them present only once. Germline V lookup: CDR1 LGHDT, CDR2 YNNKEL (reference sequence). This CDR3 comprises 17 residues. V lost 5 bases and J lost 0, with 18 bases in between. To note about this clone: The antigen is unknown.

The sequences come from peripheral blood, collected 28 days after the second dose of the MenACWY control vaccine. The clonotype originates from an adult who received the MenACWY meningococcal vaccine as a control. This chain joins TRBV3-1 (or the pseudogene TRBV3-2) and TRBJ2-3, with D possibly being TRBD2 (7 bases). CDR3 bases: TGTGCCAGCAGCAAGGGGGAGGGGCGTGCGAGCACAGATACGCAGTATTTT. Its protein product is CASSKGEGRASTDTQYF.